The 20 T cell receptor beta chains below were found in one sample sequenced in a study of shared T cell receptors in the human thymus. Libraries were prepared by immunoSEQ multiplex PCR; TCRdb keeps only in-frame clonotypes and omits some of them. The repertoire has roughly 660,000 clones, roughly 90% of them found once; the top ten carry approximately 0.01%. The sample also formed part of further work on human thymus T cells.

Sample: thymocytes. These receptors came from a boy under three years old with a congenital heart defect.

V and J are TRBV7-6 and TRBJ2-5; no firm D call. The CDR3 spans 14 residues. The V and J ends lost 1 base and 3 bases respectively, with 9 bases between them. Germline V gives CDR1 SGHVS, CDR2 FNYEAQ. As DNA, the CDR3 is TGTGCCAGCAGCTTAGAGACTGGAAAAGAGACCCAGTACTTC. Residues: CASSLETGKETQYF. The full variable domain, completed using reference TRBV7-6 and TRBJ2-5, is GAGVSQSPRYKVTKRGQDVALRCDPISGHVSLYWYRQALGQGPEFLTYFNYEAQQDKSGLPNDRFSAERPEGSISTLTIQRTEQRDSAMYRCASSLETGKETQYFGPGTRLLVL.

This chain connects TRBV14 to TRBJ2-7; 9 nucleotides line up with TRBD2. Germline lookup yields CDR1 SGHDN and CDR2 FVKESK. After removal of 1 base from V and 6 bases from J, the junction contained 4 bases not matched to a gene. This CDR3 spans 14 amino acids. CDR3 DNA sequence: TGTGCCAGCAGCCAAGGTCGCGGGAGGGCCGAGCAGTACTTC. It is translated as CASSQGRGRAEQYF. Variable domain in full (rest from reference TRBV14 and TRBJ2-7): EAGVTQFPSHSVIEKGQTVTLRCDPISGHDNLYWYRRVMGKEIKFLLHFVKESKQDESGMPNNRFLAERTGGTYSTLKVQPAELEDSGVYFCASSQGRGRAEQYFGPGTRLTVT.

The chain couples TRBV21-1 to TRBJ2-1; the D call of TRBD2 is as the table states it, not checked on the DNA. TRBV21-1 is a documented pseudogene. The CDR3 runs to 19 residues. The CDR3 region is CASSVPGTSGSSSYNEQFF. CDR3 DNA: TGTGCCAGCAGCGTACCCGGGACTAGCGGCTCCAGCTCCTACAATGAGCAGTTCTTC.

This rearrangement joins TRBV11-2 to TRBJ1-2; 7 nucleotides match TRBD1. Germline lookup yields CDR1 SGHAT and CDR2 FQNNGV. The CDR3 runs to 18 residues. Losses at the gene ends were 2 bases for V and 5 bases for J; bases not matched to a gene: 17. CDR3 bases: TGTGCCAGCAGCTTATCTTGGTGGGCGCCTCAGGGGGAGTATGGCTACACCTTC. This gives the protein CASSLSWWAPQGEYGYTF.

The chain joins TRBV9 to TRBJ1-1; D is possibly TRBD1 (6 bases). V lost 0 bases to trimming and J lost 3 bases, with 12 bases between them. Per the germline V gene, CDR1 is SGDLS and CDR2 is YYNGEE. The CDR3 extends over 15 amino acids. CDR3 sequence (DNA): TGTGCCAGCAGCGTAGTCGGGGGGCAAGACACTGAAGCTTTCTTT. Amino acid sequence: CASSVVGGQDTEAFF.

The chain is built from TRBV11-3 and TRBJ2-1; the match to TRBD2 covers 13 bases. With 1 base clipped from V and 4 bases from J, the junction kept 10 bases outside the gene matches. Germline values: CDR1 SGHNT, CDR2 YENEEA. This CDR3 is built from 19 residues. The DNA of the CDR3 is TGTGCCAGCAGCTTAGGGGCACTAGCGGGAGGGCCCATATACAATGAGCAGTTCTTC. Its protein is CASSLGALAGGPIYNEQFF.

The chain combines TRBV5-6 with TRBJ2-1, with D possibly TRBD1 on 5 matching bases. This CDR3 region has 13 residues. Looked up from germline, CDR1 is SGHDT and CDR2 is YYEEEE. The V and J ends lost 1 base and 7 bases respectively, with 9 bases between them. This CDR3 is CASSLSDRNEQFF. As DNA, the CDR3 is TGTGCCAGCAGCTTGTCCGACAGAAATGAGCAGTTCTTC.

The V call is TRBV6-4, the J call TRBJ2-3; possible D gene TRBD2, 5 bases. CDR1 and CDR2 (germline): MRHNA, SNTAGT. The CDR3 contains 14 residues. Trimming cost V 6 bases and J 5 bases, with 15 bases left between them. The CDR3 loop reads CASSLLSRGDTQYF. The CDR3 nucleotides read TGTGCCAGCAGCTTACTATCACGGGGAGATACGCAGTATTTT.

This clone was found a few times. The gene calls are TRBV12-2 and TRBJ2-7; the table's TRBD2 call for D was not verified on the DNA. TRBV12-2 is classified as a pseudogene. The CDR3 contains 14 residues. This CDR3 is CASRRGGNSYEQYF. In DNA, the CDR3 is TGTGCAAGTCGTCGTGGGGGGAACTCCTACGAGCAGTACTTC.

The chain recombines TRBV5-6 with TRBJ2-3; 8 positions agree with TRBD1. The CDR3 runs to 17 residues. J lost 7 bases, V lost 2 bases, and 15 bases had no gene match. The germline gives CDR1 SGHDT, CDR2 YYEEEE. The CDR3 nucleotides are TGTGCCAGCAGCTTAGGTGCGGACAGGGCTATAGGCCATACGCAGTATTTT. Protein: CASSLGADRAIGHTQYF. Filled out from reference TRBV5-6 and TRBJ2-3, the complete variable domain reads DAGVTQSPTHLIKTRGQQVTLRCSPKSGHDTVSWYQQALGQGPQFIFQYYEEEERQRGNFPDRFSGHQFPNYSSELNVNALLLGDSALYLCASSLGADRAIGHTQYFGPGTRLTVL.

V usage is TRBV18 and J usage is TRBJ1-5; TRBD1 matches 8 bases. The CDR3 runs 17 residues. The germline CDR1 and CDR2 sequences are KGHSH and LQKENI. Trimming at V came to 0 bases and at J to 3 bases, leaving 7 bases not matched to a gene. CDR3 in DNA: TGTGCCAGCTCACCACCGGGACAGGATCCACCCAATCAGCCCCAGCATTTT. Its translation is CASSPPGQDPPNQPQHF.

The chain employs TRBV11-2 and TRBJ2-7; 7 bases agree with TRBD2. CDR1 is SGHAT and CDR2 is FQNNGV in the germline V gene. CDR3 length: 16 amino acids. Germline trimming cut 5 bases from V and 5 bases from J; bases unmatched to any gene: 15. This chain's CDR3 is CASSLPRLAARNEQYF. The CDR3, as DNA: TGTGCCAGCAGCCTCCCCCGACTAGCCGCCAGGAACGAGCAGTACTTC.

The V call is TRBV11-3, the J call TRBJ2-1, with 15 positions matching TRBD2. V lost 5 bases and J lost 4; bases outside the gene matches: 6. The CDR3 runs 17 residues. Germline CDR1 and CDR2: SGHNT and YENEEA. The CDR3 protein is CASSPTGTSGGYNEQFF. CDR3 in DNA: TGTGCCAGCAGCCCGACAGGGACTAGCGGGGGGTACAATGAGCAGTTCTTC.

The chain recombines TRBV5-6 with TRBJ2-7; D is ambiguous. The CDR3 totals 15 residues. V was shortened by 0 bases and J by 4 bases, with 14 bases between the two germline ends. From germline, CDR1 is SGHDT and CDR2 YYEEEE. The DNA of the CDR3 is TGTGCCAGCAGCTTGGACTCCCCTCTTTTTTACGAGCAGTACTTC. It translates to CASSLDSPLFYEQYF.

On this clone: Distinct nucleotide sequences in the sample also encode this CDR3. This sequence joins TRBV6-4 and TRBJ2-1, with D possibly matching TRBD2 (6 bases). This CDR3 has 14 amino acids. Germline V CDR1 and CDR2: MRHNA, SNTAGT. Trimming took off 2 bases at V and 6 bases at J, with 11 bases between the two ends. CDR3 residues: CASSDPTSGNEQFF. The CDR3 bases are TGTGCCAGCAGTGACCCGACTAGTGGCAATGAGCAGTTCTTC.

The chain recombines TRBV10-3 with TRBJ2-1, with 14 bases lining up with TRBD2. The CDR3 runs to 13 residues. V shed 3 bases and J 14 bases; nucleotides not matched to a gene: 3. Germline CDR1 ENHRY, CDR2 SYGVKD. Here the CDR3 reads CAISDGTSGSEFF. The CDR3 bases are TGTGCCATCAGTGACGGGACTAGCGGGAGTGAGTTCTTC.

Only one count was recorded for this clone. The chain carries TRBV27 and TRBJ1-2; 10 bases line up with TRBD1. Trimming at V came to 5 bases and at J to 7 bases, leaving 19 bases not matched to a gene. Per germline, CDR1 MNHEY and CDR2 SMNVEV (reference sequence). The CDR3 contains 18 residues. This CDR3 reads CASSLGRQGAAPEFGYTF. CDR3 DNA: TGTGCCAGCAGTCTAGGGCGACAGGGGGCTGCGCCAGAGTTTGGCTACACCTTC.

This sequence joins TRBV30 and TRBJ2-2; 7 nucleotides align to TRBD1. The CDR3 is made up of 15 amino acids. The trim removed 4 bases at V and 2 bases at J, leaving 7 bases unmatched. Germline assignment: CDR1 GTSNPN and CDR2 SVGIG (reference sequence). CDR3 bases: TGTGCCTGGAAAACCGGGACAGAAAACACCGGGGAGCTGTTTTTT. Protein sequence: CAWKTGTENTGELFF.

This chain uses TRBV11-2 with TRBJ2-7; 8 nucleotides line up with TRBD2. The V segment lost 5 bases and the J segment 0 bases; nucleotides outside the gene matches: 12. CDR1 is SGHAT, CDR2 FQNNGV, per germline. The CDR3 totals 17 residues. DNA of the CDR3: TGTGCCAGCAGCCACCAGTCCAGACTAGCGCCCTCCTACGAGCAGTACTTC. Its translation is CASSHQSRLAPSYEQYF.

This chain joins TRBV19 and TRBJ2-5; 11 nucleotides align to TRBD1. J lost 2 bases, V lost 5 bases, and 7 bases had no gene match. The CDR3 spans 16 residues. Per the germline V gene, CDR1 is LNHDA and CDR2 is SQIVND (reference sequence). The CDR3 is CASSGAGTGGQETQYF. CDR3 DNA sequence: TGTGCCAGTAGTGGAGCCGGGACAGGGGGACAAGAGACCCAGTACTTC. Complete variable domain (other parts from reference TRBV19 and TRBJ2-5): DGGITQSPKYLFRKEGQNVTLSCEQNLNHDAMYWYRQDPGQGLRLIYYSQIVNDFQKGDIAEGYSVSREKKESFPLTVTSAQKNPTAFYLCASSGAGTGGQETQYFGPGTRLLVL.